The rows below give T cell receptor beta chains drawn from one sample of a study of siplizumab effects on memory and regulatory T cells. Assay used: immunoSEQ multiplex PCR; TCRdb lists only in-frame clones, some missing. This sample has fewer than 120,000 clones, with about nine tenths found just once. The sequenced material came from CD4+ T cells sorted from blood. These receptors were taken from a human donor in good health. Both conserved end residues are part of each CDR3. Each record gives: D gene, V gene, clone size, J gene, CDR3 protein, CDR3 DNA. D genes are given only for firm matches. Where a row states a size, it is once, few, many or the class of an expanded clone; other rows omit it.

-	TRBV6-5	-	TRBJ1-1	CASSYSSDTEAFF	TGTGCCAGCAGTTACTCTTCCGACACTGAAGCTTTCTTT
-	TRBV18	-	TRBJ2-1	CASSPGPSKYNEQFF	TGTGCCAGCTCACCGGGGCCTTCGAAATACAATGAGCAGTTCTTC
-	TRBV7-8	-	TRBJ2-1	CASSLGRAPLYNEQFF	TGTGCCAGCAGCTTAGGGCGGGCCCCTCTTTACAATGAGCAGTTCTTC
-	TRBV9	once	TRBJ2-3	CASSPQGFADTQYF	TGTGCCAGCAGCCCCCAGGGTTTTGCAGATACGCAGTATTTT
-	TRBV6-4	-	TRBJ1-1	CASRPTANTEAFF	TGTGCCAGCAGACCTACAGCGAACACTGAAGCTTTCTTT
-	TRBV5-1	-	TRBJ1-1	CASSLAWGARTEAFF	TGCGCCAGCAGCTTGGCCTGGGGGGCGCGGACTGAAGCTTTCTTT
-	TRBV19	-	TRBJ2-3	CASSIGQQPSTDTQYF	TGTGCCAGTAGTATCGGGCAGCAACCTAGCACAGATACGCAGTATTTT
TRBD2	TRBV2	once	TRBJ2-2	CASTGLAGLTGELFF	TGTGCCAGCACCGGACTAGCGGGACTCACCGGGGAGCTGTTTTTT
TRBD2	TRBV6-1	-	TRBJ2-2	CASSEARLAGVSRTGELFF	TGTGCCAGCAGTGAAGCGCGGCTAGCGGGAGTTTCCCGTACCGGGGAGCTGTTTTTT
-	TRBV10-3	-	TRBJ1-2	CAISDPGANYGYTF	TGTGCCATCAGTGACCCGGGGGCTAACTATGGCTACACCTTC
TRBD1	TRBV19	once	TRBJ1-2	CATSPLRDRGYGYTF	TGTGCCACCTCCCCTCTCCGGGACAGGGGCTATGGCTACACCTTC
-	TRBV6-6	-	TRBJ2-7	CASSRLVGEQYF	TGTGCCAGCAGTCGACTAGTCGGCGAGCAGTACTTC
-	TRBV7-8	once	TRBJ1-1	CASREATVNTEAFF	TGTGCCAGCAGAGAGGCAACGGTGAACACTGAAGCTTTCTTT
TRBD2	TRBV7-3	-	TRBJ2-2	CASRFEASGNTGELFF	TGTGCCAGCAGGTTTGAGGCTAGCGGGAACACCGGGGAGCTGTTTTTT
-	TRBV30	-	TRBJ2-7	CAWSVPGWTVTYEQYF	TGTGCCTGGAGTGTACCTGGTTGGACAGTAACCTACGAGCAGTACTTC
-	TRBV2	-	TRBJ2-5	CASSAGDLGETQYF	TGTGCCAGCAGTGCCGGGGACTTGGGAGAGACCCAGTACTTC
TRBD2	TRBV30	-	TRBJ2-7	CAWSVRASGSSEQYF	TGTGCCTGGAGTGTTCGGGCTAGCGGGAGCTCCGAGCAGTACTTC
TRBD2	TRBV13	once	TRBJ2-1	CASSPGGLAVNEQFF	TGTGCCAGCAGCCCCGGGGGGTTGGCGGTTAATGAGCAGTTCTTC
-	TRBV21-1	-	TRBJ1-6	CASRINLGSPLHF	TGTGCCAGCCGCATCAACCTCGGTTCACCCCTCCACTTT
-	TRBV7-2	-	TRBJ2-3	CASSLVSGSTDTQYF	TGTGCCAGCAGCTTAGTTAGTGGGAGCACAGATACGCAGTATTTT
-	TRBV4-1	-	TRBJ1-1	CASSQPTRNTEAFF	TGCGCCAGCAGCCAACCTACACGGAACACTGAAGCTTTCTTT
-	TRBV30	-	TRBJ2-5	CAWHQETQYF	TGTGCCTGGCACCAAGAGACCCAGTACTTC
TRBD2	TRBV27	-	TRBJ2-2	CASSLFGTMNTGELFF	TGTGCCAGCAGTTTATTCGGGACTATGAACACCGGGGAGCTGTTTTTT
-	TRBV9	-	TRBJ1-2	CASSASSYGYTF	TGTGCCAGCAGCGCGTCGTCCTATGGCTACACCTTC
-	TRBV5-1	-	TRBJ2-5	CASSLGDLPKETQYF	TGCGCCAGCAGCTTAGGGGATTTGCCCAAAGAGACCCAGTACTTC
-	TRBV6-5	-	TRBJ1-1	CASSSLGQALGEAFF	TGTGCCAGCAGTTCCCTCGGGCAGGCCCTCGGTGAAGCTTTCTTT
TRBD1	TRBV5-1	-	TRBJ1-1	CASGEGGAITEAFF	TGCGCCAGCGGGGAAGGGGGCGCGATCACTGAAGCTTTCTTT
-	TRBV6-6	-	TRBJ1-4	CASSSRPIVDEKLFF	TGTGCCAGCAGCTCCCGACCGATCGTCGATGAAAAACTGTTTTTT
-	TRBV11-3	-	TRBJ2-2	CASSGQGKNTGELFF	TGTGCCAGCAGCGGTCAGGGGAAGAACACCGGGGAGCTGTTTTTT
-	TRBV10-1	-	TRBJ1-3	CASGSGYSGNTIYF	TGCGCCAGCGGTTCAGGGTACTCTGGAAACACCATATATTTT
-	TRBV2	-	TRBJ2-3	CASTEVDTQYF	TGTGCCAGCACCGAGGTGGATACGCAGTATTTT
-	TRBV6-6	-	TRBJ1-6	CASSYSQSSYNSPLHF	TGTGCCAGCAGTTACTCCCAGAGCTCCTATAATTCACCCCTCCACTTT
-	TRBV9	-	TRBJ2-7	CASSVVSGLVLTEQYF	TGTGCCAGCAGCGTAGTATCAGGGTTAGTTCTTACGGAGCAGTACTTC
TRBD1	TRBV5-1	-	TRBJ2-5	CASSSGTGEETQYF	TGCGCCAGCAGCTCGGGGACAGGGGAAGAGACCCAGTACTTC
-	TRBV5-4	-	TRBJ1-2	CASSLYGRAYGYTF	TGTGCCAGCAGCTTGTATGGCAGGGCTTATGGCTACACCTTC
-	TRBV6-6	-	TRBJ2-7	CASSYVLGSGQYF	TGTGCCAGCAGTTACGTACTAGGGTCAGGGCAGTACTTC
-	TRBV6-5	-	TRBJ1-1	CASSLGGSANEAFF	TGTGCCAGCAGTTTAGGCGGATCTGCCAATGAAGCTTTCTTT
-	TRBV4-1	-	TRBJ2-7	CASSDRGNGYEQYF	TGCGCCAGCAGCGACCGAGGGAATGGGTACGAGCAGTACTTC
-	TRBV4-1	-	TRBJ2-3	CASSLTRDTQYF	TGCGCCAGCAGCCTTACCCGAGATACGCAGTATTTT
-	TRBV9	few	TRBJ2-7	CASSVELDYEQYF	TGTGCCAGCAGCGTAGAGTTGGATTACGAGCAGTACTTC